The clone carrying this T cell receptor (beta chain) was counted a single time. Its antigen is still unknown. The record originates from a study of radiotherapy plus CTLA-4 blockade in lung cancer. Whole-study results and caveats: Radiotherapy was combined with ipilimumab, and tumor-derived TCR clones then expanded in blood.

Only in-frame clones appear in the TCRdb table, and some are missing; sequencing was by immunoSEQ multiplex PCR. The table has roughly 66,000 clones, under 85% seen once. The sequences come from peripheral blood, collected from a patient treated with radiotherapy plus ipilimumab. The sequence came from a human donor with non-small cell lung cancer who had a partial response to radiotherapy plus ipilimumab.

This chain's CDR3 is CASSLRVYTGELFF. The CDR3 bases are TGTGCCAGCAGCTTAAGAGTTTACACCGGGGAGCTGTTTTTT. J is TRBJ2-2 and V is TRBV7-6; D is unresolved. Trimming stripped 2 bases from V and 3 bases from J, with 7 bases between. The CDR3 runs 14 residues. The germline CDR1 and CDR2 sequences are SGHVS and FNYEAQ.